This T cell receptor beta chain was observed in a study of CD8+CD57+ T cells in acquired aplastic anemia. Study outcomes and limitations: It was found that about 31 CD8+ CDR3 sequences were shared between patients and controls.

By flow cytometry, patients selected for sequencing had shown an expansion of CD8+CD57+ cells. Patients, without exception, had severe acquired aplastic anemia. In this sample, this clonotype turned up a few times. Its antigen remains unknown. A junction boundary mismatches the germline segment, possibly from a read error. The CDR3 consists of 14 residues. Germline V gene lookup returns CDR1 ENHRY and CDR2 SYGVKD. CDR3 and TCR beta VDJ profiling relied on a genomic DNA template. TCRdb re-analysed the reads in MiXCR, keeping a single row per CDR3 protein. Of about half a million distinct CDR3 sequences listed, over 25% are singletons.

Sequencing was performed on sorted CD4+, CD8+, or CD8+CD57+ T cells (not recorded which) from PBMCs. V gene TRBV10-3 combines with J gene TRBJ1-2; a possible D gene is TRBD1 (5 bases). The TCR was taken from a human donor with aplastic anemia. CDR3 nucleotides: TGTGCCAGCAGTCTCCAGGGATTCGACTATGGCTACACCTTC. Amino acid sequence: CASSLQGFDYGYTF.